The 23 T cell receptor beta chains below all came from one sample that was sequenced in a study of molecular identifiers for immune sequencing clone quantification. TCRdb itself ran the PCR reads through MiXCR, one entry per CDR3 protein. The repertoire includes 460,000 or so distinct CDR3 sequences, about 22% of them detected once, and around 0.84% sits in the top ten. Sequenced: naive CD8+ T cells from blood, with Jurkat cell RNA spiked in. Described subset: FACS-sorted CD8+CD4-CCR7+CD45RA+ naive T cells. The receptors shown here come from a human donor in good health. Some libraries in this study had Jurkat cell RNA spiked in.

There are many counts of this clonotype. J is TRBJ1-5 and V is TRBV28; D is possibly TRBD1 (5 bases). Trimming left V 3 bases short and J 2 bases short, with 11 bases between. The CDR3 spans 15 residues. The V gene's germline CDR1 is MDHEN and CDR2 SYDVKM. The CDR3 nucleotides read TGTGCCAGCAGTTTTTTTACCAGGGGCAATCAGCCCCAGCATTTT. Translating gives CASSFFTRGNQPQHF. Full variable domain (remainder filled in from reference TRBV28 and TRBJ1-5): DVKVTQSSRYLVKRTGEKVFLECVQDMDHENMFWYRQDPGLGLRLIYFSYDVKMKEKGDIPEGYSVSREKKERFSLILESASTNQTSMYLCASSFFTRGNQPQHFGDGTRLSIL.

With respect to this clonotype: A much larger clone lies a single base off, so this may be a read error. The chain has TRBV20-1 and TRBJ2-7, with TRBD2 matching 11 bases. Germline CDR1 and CDR2: DFQATT and SNEGSKA (reference sequence). CDR3 length: 16 amino acids. After removal of 1 base from V and 6 bases from J, the junction contained 11 bases not matched to a gene. The CDR3 DNA sequence: TGCAGTGCTAGAGTACTAGCGGGAGCCTTTGTAGCCGAGCAGTACTTC. Amino acid sequence: CSARVLAGAFVAEQYF.

In its sample, this clonotype was seen a few times. This sequence joins TRBV5-1 and TRBJ2-2; possible D gene TRBD1, 5 bases. Trimming pared 2 bases from V and 5 bases from J, leaving 10 bases between. The CDR3 is 14 residues long. Per germline, CDR1 SGHRS and CDR2 YFSETQ. The CDR3 bases are TGCGCCAGCAGCTTATTCGACAGTACCGGGGAGCTGTTTTTT. The encoded protein is CASSLFDSTGELFF. Filled out from reference TRBV5-1 and TRBJ2-2, the complete variable domain reads KAGVTQTPRYLIKTRGQQVTLSCSPISGHRSVSWYQQTPGQGLQFLFEYFSETQRNKGNFPGRFSGRQFSNSRSEMNVSTLELGDSALYLCASSLFDSTGELFFGEGSRLTVL.

About this clonotype: One end of the junction does not line up with germline, which may come from a read error. This chain links TRBV7-9 with TRBJ2-7, with TRBD1 identical over 7 bases. The CDR3 spans 14 residues. Germline V gives CDR1 SEHNR, CDR2 FQNEAQ (reference sequence). CDR3 DNA: TGTGCCAGCAGCTTGCCCGGGACAGACTACGAGCAGCACTTC. This gives the protein CASSLPGTDYEQHF.

This clonotype was observed at least ten times. The chain couples TRBV20-1 to TRBJ2-7, with TRBD2 matching over 11 bases. This CDR3 has 14 amino acids. After removal of 5 bases from V and 0 bases from J, the junction contained 3 bases not matched to a gene. CDR1 DFQATT and CDR2 SNEGSKA come from the germline V gene (reference sequence). The CDR3 DNA is TGCAGTGCTTTAGCGGGGGGGAGCTCCTACGAGCAGTACTTC. The encoded protein is CSALAGGSSYEQYF.

For this clonotype: One end of the junction varies from germline; a read error may be responsible. Here the CDR3 DNA reads TGTGCCAGCAGCTTGGGGCCCGGGACAGACACCGGGGAGCTGCTTTTT. Residues: CASSLGPGTDTGELLF. The genes are TRBV5-3 and TRBJ2-2, with 7 bases fitting TRBD1. Being an ORF, TRBV5-3 has a function that is uncertain. The CDR3 runs 16 residues.

The table lists this clonotype with many counts. The CDR3 DNA reads as TGTGCCAGCAGCTTAGCCGGGACAGGGGGATTGAACACTGAAGCTTTCTTT. Protein product: CASSLAGTGGLNTEAFF. V and J are TRBV7-9 and TRBJ1-1; 11 bases match TRBD1. The CDR3 has 17 amino acids. The V and J ends lost 0 bases and 0 bases, in that order; junction bases with no gene match: 3. CDR1 is SEHNR, CDR2 FQNEAQ, per germline (reference sequence).

This clonotype was counted ten times or more. The gene calls are TRBV28 and TRBJ2-7; 7 bases align to TRBD2. The germline V gene has CDR1 MDHEN and CDR2 SYDVKM. The CDR3 is 18 amino acids. With 6 bases clipped from V and 2 bases from J, the junction kept 19 bases outside the gene matches. CDR3 bases: TGTGCCAGCAGCACCCGGGGATTTAATAGCGGGCCTGCCTACGAGCAGTACTTC. It specifies CASSTRGFNSGPAYEQYF.

As to this clonotype: A much larger clone differs from this one at a single base, so this may be a read error. The CDR3 end shows no conserved phenylalanine or tryptophan, and so a read error is likely. The chain uses TRBV5-4 and TRBJ1-1, with no clear D. This CDR3 has 15 amino acids. V lost 1 base, J lost 10 bases, and 20 bases lay in between. Germline V gene data show CDR1 as SGHNT and CDR2 as YYREEE (reference sequence). CDR3 nucleotides: TGTGCCAGCAGCTTGAGTACGCCAGGTACCCTTGGAGCTTTCTCT. Protein sequence: CASSLSTPGTLGAFS.

Ten or more counts support this clonotype. V and J are TRBV7-2 and TRBJ2-3, with D possibly being TRBD1 or TRBD2 (5 bases each). Germline CDR1 and CDR2: SGHTA and FQGNSA. The V end lost 1 base, the J end lost 1 base, and 9 bases lay between the germline ends. The CDR3 is made up of 15 amino acids. For the CDR3, the DNA is TGTGCCAGCAGCTTAGTTCGGGGACGCACAGATACGCAGTATTTT. This codes for CASSLVRGRTDTQYF.

This clonotype occurred many times. Here the CDR3 reads CASSQVYRGEFSPLHF. Here the CDR3 DNA reads TGCGCCAGCAGCCAAGTTTACAGGGGGGAGTTTTCACCCCTCCACTTT. The genes are TRBV4-3 and TRBJ1-6; TRBD1 aligns across 8 bases. The CDR3 extends over 16 amino acids. The germline V gene encodes CDR1 LGHNA and CDR2 YSLEER. Germline trimming cut 1 base from V and 9 bases from J; bases unmatched to any gene: 8.

This clonotype was observed at least ten times. The chain joins TRBV7-2 to TRBJ2-3, with 8 bases lining up with TRBD2. The V segment lost 4 bases and the J segment 5 bases; nucleotides outside the gene matches: 17. This CDR3 is built from 18 residues. The V gene's germline CDR1 is SGHTA and CDR2 FQGNSA. The CDR3 reads CASSSPSGTRLSGDTQYF. The CDR3, as DNA: TGTGCCAGCAGCTCGCCCTCCGGGACTAGGCTTTCGGGAGATACGCAGTATTTT.

Details on this clonotype: This may be a read error: a much more frequent sequence differs by one nucleotide. The chain recombines TRBV9 with TRBJ2-1; no reliable D call. This CDR3 region has 16 residues. Trimming removed 0 bases from V and 5 bases from J, with 15 bases in between. The germline gives CDR1 SGDLS, CDR2 YYNGEE. DNA of the CDR3: TGTGCCAGCAGCGTAGTGGGTTCCCTGCTCGACAATGAGCAGTTCTTC. The encoded protein is CASSVVGSLLDNEQFF. The full variable domain, with the rest looked up from reference TRBV9 and TRBJ2-1, is DSGVTQTPKHLITATGQRVTLRCSPRSGDLSVYWYQQSLDQGLQFLIQYYNGEERAKGNILERFSAQQFPDLHSELNLSSLELGDSALYFCASSVVGSLLDNEQFFGPGTRLTVL.

About this clonotype: A read error may account for a junction end that differs from germline. The chain joins TRBV4-1 to TRBJ2-3, with D tentatively TRBD2 (5 bases). Germline V gene data show CDR1 as MGHRA and CDR2 as YSYEKL. The length of the CDR3 is 15 residues. The DNA for the CDR3 is TGCGCCAGCAGCCAAGACGTACCTAGCACAGATACGCGGTATTTT. Protein: CASSQDVPSTDTRYF.

The chain employs TRBV6-2 or TRBV6-3 and TRBJ2-7; tentatively, D is TRBD2 (7 bases). Trimming left V 5 bases short and J 2 bases short, with 13 bases between. Germline V gene data show CDR1 as MNHEY and CDR2 as SVGEGT. This CDR3 is built from 14 residues. CDR3 region: CASSPAGATYEQYF. CDR3 sequence (DNA): TGTGCCAGCAGTCCGGCGGGGGCCACCTACGAGCAGTACTTC.

This clonotype was seen many times. The chain combines TRBV13 with TRBJ1-5, with 8 bases matching TRBD1. V shed 4 bases and J 7 bases; nucleotides not matched to a gene: 3. Looked up from germline, CDR1 is PRHDT and CDR2 is FYEKMQ (reference sequence). The CDR3 is made up of 13 amino acids. CDR3 protein: CASSSRQGQPQHF. The CDR3 DNA follows: TGTGCCAGCAGCTCTAGACAGGGGCAGCCCCAGCATTTT. Supplemented by reference TRBV13 and TRBJ1-5, the full variable domain reads AAGVIQSPRHLIKEKRETATLKCYPIPRHDTVYWYQQGPGQDPQFLISFYEKMQSDKGSIPDRFSAQQFSDYHSELNMSSLELGDSALYFCASSSRQGQPQHFGDGTRLSIL.

At least ten counts were recorded for this clonotype. This chain uses TRBV19 with TRBJ2-2, with D unresolved. The CDR3 consists of 12 residues. Trimming left V 2 bases short and J 8 bases short, with 6 bases between. Germline CDR1 and CDR2: LNHDA and SQIVND (reference sequence). The CDR3: CASSISPGELFF. CDR3 bases: TGTGCCAGTAGTATATCTCCTGGGGAGCTGTTTTTT.

Remarks on this clonotype: A read error may explain this, as a much larger clone is one base away. The rearrangement uses TRBV4-3 and TRBJ1-1, with unresolved D. The V end was cut by 7 bases, the J end by 0 bases, with 15 bases between. The germline CDR1 and CDR2 sequences are LGHNA and YSLEER. The length of the CDR3 is 15 residues. In DNA form, the CDR3 reads TGCGCCAGCAACCTTTCACCCGACATGAACACTGAAGCTTTCTTT. It yields the protein CASNLSPDMNTEAFF.

This clonotype has only a few counts. V usage is TRBV4-1 and J usage is TRBJ1-4; no definite D call. The V end lost 1 base, the J end lost 8 bases, and 8 bases lay between the germline ends. This CDR3 is 13 amino acids long. Per germline, CDR1 MGHRA and CDR2 YSYEKL. CDR3 protein: CASSQGVFEKLFF. The CDR3 nucleotides read TGCGCCAGCAGCCAAGGGGTCTTCGAAAAACTGTTTTTT.

This clonotype was seen repeatedly, ten times or more. This rearrangement joins TRBV6-5 to TRBJ1-5, with D possibly matching TRBD1 (5 bases). Per germline, CDR1 MNHEY and CDR2 SVGAGI. Trimming left V 5 bases short and J 6 bases short, with 17 bases between. This CDR3 is built from 15 residues. Here the CDR3 DNA reads TGTGCCAGCAGTATCGCTAGGGACGGCAGTCAGCCCCAGCATTTT. Residues: CASSIARDGSQPQHF.

For this clonotype: Being one base from a much bigger clone, this may be a read error. This chain joins TRBV5-5 and TRBJ2-7; D gene uncertain. This CDR3 has 16 amino acids. The germline V gene encodes CDR1 SGHKS and CDR2 YYEKEE (reference sequence). The DNA of the CDR3 is TGTGCCGGCAGCTTGGAAGCTCTGTATCGCTCCTACGAGCAGTACTTC. Protein product: CAGSLEALYRSYEQYF.

A note on this clonotype: Germline and junction disagree at one end, which may indicate a read error. The chain is built from TRBV28 and TRBJ2-1; no reliable D call. The CDR3 loop spans 14 amino acids. Germline CDR1 reads MDHEN; CDR2 reads SYDVKM. This chain's CDR3 is CACSIVLESNEQFF. The CDR3 DNA is TGTGCCTGCAGTATTGTCCTGGAGTCGAATGAGCAGTTCTTC.

This clonotype was counted many times. The chain links TRBV27 to TRBJ2-3; maybe TRBD2 (5 bases). The V end was cut by 3 bases, the J end by 0 bases, with 13 bases between. The CDR3 is 16 amino acids. Germline lookup yields CDR1 MNHEY and CDR2 SMNVEV (reference sequence). As DNA, the CDR3 is TGTGCCAGCAGTTTTTTGAGGGTAACTAGCACAGATACGCAGTATTTT. Translating it yields CASSFLRVTSTDTQYF.